A selection of T cell receptor beta chains follows, all from one sample in a study of T-cell reconstitution after alpha-beta-depleted transplantation in children. A single record per CDR3 protein comes from TCRdb applying MiXCR to the PCR reads. The data show around 800,000 distinct CDR3 sequences, less than 20% seen once. The source was PBMCs, mostly from graft donor cells, collected 360 days after TCRalphabeta/CD19-depleted stem cell transplant. The origin of the receptors is a male patient between 10 and 17 years old who had a stem cell transplant for acute lymphoblastic leukemia, so the T cells may come from the graft donor. The CDR3 runs from the conserved cysteine through the conserved F or W. Each record gives: clone size, D gene, V gene, J gene, CDR3 protein, CDR3 DNA. D genes are given only for firm matches. Clone size appears in some rows only: once, few, many, or a class for an expanded clone.

>few|TRBD2|TRBV20-1|TRBJ2-1
CSARVRKREASNEQFF
TGCAGTGCTAGAGTTCGGAAGCGGGAGGCGTCCAATGAGCAGTTCTTC
>few|.|TRBV3-1|TRBJ2-7
CASSQVASEQYF
TGTGCCAGCAGCCAAGTGGCTAGCGAGCAGTACTTC
>few|.|TRBV20-1|TRBJ2-3
CSAQLENTDTQYF
TGCAGTGCCCAACTAGAGAACACAGATACGCAGTATTTT
>.|.|TRBV29-1|TRBJ2-7
CSVLGTPSYEQYF
TGCAGCGTTCTTGGGACACCCTCCTACGAGCAGTACTTC
>.|.|TRBV4-2|TRBJ1-2
CASSQVELDGYTF
TGTGCCAGCAGCCAAGTGGAACTGGATGGCTACACCTTC
>few|.|TRBV5-1|TRBJ2-2
CASTWAGGVPGELFF
TGCGCCAGCACCTGGGCCGGTGGAGTTCCCGGGGAGCTGTTTTTT
>few|TRBD1|TRBV5-1|TRBJ2-1
CASSSGQARSYNEQFF
TGCGCCAGCAGCTCCGGACAGGCCCGCTCCTACAATGAGCAGTTCTTC
>.|.|TRBV12-3/TRBV12-4|TRBJ2-1
CASSEGLRLLLNEQFF
TGTGCCAGCAGTGAGGGACTCCGACTTCTTCTCAATGAGCAGTTCTTC
>few|.|TRBV7-2|TRBJ2-7
CASSFPIAGSYEQYF
TGTGCCAGCAGCTTCCCAATAGCCGGTTCCTACGAGCAGTACTTC
>.|.|TRBV20-1|TRBJ2-1
CSARLVEQFF
TGCAGTGCTAGGCTGGTAGAGCAGTTCTTC
>.|.|TRBV7-9|TRBJ2-7
CACQGETIQKYYEQYF
TGTGCCTGCCAAGGGGAGACTATACAAAAATACTACGAGCAGTACTTC
>.|.|TRBV11-2|TRBJ2-3
CASSLMTPPDTQYF
TGTGCCAGCAGCTTAATGACCCCCCCAGATACGCAGTATTTT
>few|.|TRBV4-1|TRBJ1-1
CASSSPSGEAFF
TGCGCCAGCAGCTCCCCATCCGGGGAAGCTTTCTTT
>many|TRBD1|TRBV27|TRBJ2-7
CASSLGTEYEQYF
TGTGCCAGCAGTCTTGGGACAGAGTACGAGCAGTACTTC
>few|.|TRBV20-1|TRBJ2-1
CSASLYIRVSYNEQFF
TGCAGTGCTAGCCTCTACATTAGGGTGTCCTACAATGAGCAGTTCTTC
>.|.|TRBV14|TRBJ2-1
CASSHGLPWFF
TGTGCCAGCAGCCATGGACTTCCGTGGTTCTTC
>.|TRBD1|TRBV20-1|TRBJ2-7
CSAGPGTGGRYEQYF
TGCAGTGCTGGACCAGGGACAGGGGGCAGGTACGAGCAGTACTTC
>many|TRBD1|TRBV7-9|TRBJ2-1
CASSSKGQGRNEQFF
TGTGCCAGCAGCTCTAAGGGACAGGGTAGGAATGAGCAGTTCTTC